Listed below are T cell receptor beta chains from one sample, sequenced in a study of post-analysis software for immune sequencing data. TCRdb reanalysed the PCR reads using MiXCR and keeps one entry per CDR3 protein. The table lists about 770,000 distinct CDR3 sequences, 40% to 55% of them singletons, with 4.9% in the top ten. Sequencing input: blood. The receptors were sampled from a girl aged 5 to 17 with multiple sclerosis. Each CDR3 is given with its conserved first and last residue. Each record gives: J gene, V gene, clone size, D gene, CDR3 protein, CDR3 DNA. D genes are given only for firm matches. Only some rows state a clone size, as once, few, many or a class for expanded clones.

TRBJ2-7	TRBV27	-	-	CASSLGRTEVHEQYF	TGTGCCAGCAGTCTAGGACGTACGGAGGTCCACGAGCAGTACTTC
TRBJ2-7	TRBV4-1	once	-	CASSPLWTDPPYERYF	TGCGCCAGCAGCCCCCTATGGACGGATCCTCCCTACGAGCGGTACTTC
TRBJ2-3	TRBV4-2	-	TRBD2	CASSHSTRSGSLSDTQYF	TGTGCCAGCAGCCACTCGACTAGGAGCGGGAGTCTCTCAGATACGCAGTATTTT
TRBJ2-1	TRBV4-3	-	-	CASSQAVISGYNEQFF	TGCGCCAGCAGCCAAGCGGTGATTAGCGGCTACAATGAGCAGTTCTTC
TRBJ2-7	TRBV6-6	-	-	CASSYSSQGLPSYEQYF	TGTGCCAGCAGTTACTCGAGCCAGGGTCTTCCCTCCTACGAGCAGTACTTC
TRBJ1-1	TRBV5-1	-	-	CASSPGLAGNTEAFF	TGCGCCAGCAGCCCTGGGTTGGCGGGGAACACTGAAGCTTTCTTT
TRBJ2-1	TRBV29-1	few	TRBD2	CSVEALAQYEQFF	TGCAGCGTTGAAGCACTAGCGCAATATGAGCAGTTCTTC
TRBJ1-3	TRBV12-3/TRBV12-4	once	-	CASTPRGPGNTIYF	TGTGCCAGCACCCCAAGGGGCCCCGGAAACACCATATATTTT
TRBJ2-6	TRBV20-1	-	-	CSASSISGANVLTF	TGCAGTGCTTCTAGTATCTCTGGGGCCAACGTCCTGACTTTC
TRBJ2-3	TRBV13	-	-	CASSRPPDDTQYF	TGTGCCAGCAGCCGACCCCCGGACGATACGCAGTATTTT
TRBJ1-2	TRBV7-9	-	TRBD1	CASSLPVGRQGYGYTF	TGTGCCAGCAGCTTACCCGTCGGGAGACAGGGCTATGGCTACACCTTC
TRBJ2-7	TRBV2	-	TRBD2	CASSSRPLAGPPYEQYF	TGCGCCAGCAGTTCCAGACCTTTAGCGGGACCTCCTTACGAGCAGTACTTC
TRBJ2-7	TRBV7-2	few	TRBD1	CASSSGQPVLDYEQYF	TGTGCCAGCAGCTCGGGACAGCCGGTCCTTGACTACGAGCAGTACTTC
TRBJ2-1	TRBV20-1	few	TRBD2	CSARGLAGGSYNEQFF	TGCAGTGCTAGGGGACTAGCGGGAGGGTCCTATAATGAGCAGTTCTTC
TRBJ2-1	TRBV29-1	-	TRBD1	CSVVYGTGYNEQFF	TGCAGCGTTGTTTACGGGACAGGGTACAATGAGCAGTTCTTC
TRBJ2-3	TRBV7-2	few	-	CASSLWFTASTDTQYF	TGTGCCAGCAGCCTCTGGTTCACGGCTAGCACAGATACGCAGTATTTT
TRBJ1-6	TRBV7-9	-	-	CASSLVGGGWNSPLHF	TGTGCCAGCAGCTTAGTAGGCGGGGGTTGGAATTCACCCCTCCACTTT
TRBJ2-5	TRBV20-1	few	TRBD2	CSALIGTSIETQYF	TGCAGTGCCCTAATCGGGACTAGTATAGAGACCCAGTACTTC